Presented here are 20 T cell receptor beta chains from one specimen sequenced in a study of T cell repertoires in cytomegalovirus infection. For these TCRs, the target antigens are not known. TCRdb passed the reads through MiXCR, listing each CDR3 protein once. Among some 900,000 distinct CDR3 sequences listed, about 31% were seen once. Specimen: cultured CD8+ T cells from PBMCs, collected from culture after CMV antigen stimulation. All receptors derive from a human donor in good health (CMV status not recorded). Some clones in this sample may be carry-over from other donors' samples.

This clonotype came up a few times. This sequence joins TRBV7-8 and TRBJ1-1, with D perhaps TRBD1 (5 bases). V was clipped by 0 bases and J by 5 bases, with 13 bases between them. The V gene's germline CDR1 is SGHVS and CDR2 FQNEAQ. This CDR3 has 15 amino acids. The CDR3 DNA reads as TGTGCCAGCAGCTTAGCTAGTAGGGGTGGGACTGAAGCTTTCTTT. This gives the protein CASSLASRGGTEAFF.

This clonotype was seen ten or more times. Its ends do not fully match the called genes, so a read error is possible. This chain links TRBV5-1 with TRBJ2-7, with 12 bases fitting TRBD1. In germline, CDR1 is SGHRS, CDR2 YFSETQ. This CDR3 has 14 amino acids. CDR3 DNA: TGTGCTAGCAGCTTGGGACAGGGGGCAGACGAGCAGTACTTC. Translation: CASSLGQGADEQYF.

The rearrangement links TRBV20-1 to TRBJ2-5; D might be TRBD1 or TRBD2, each matching 6 bases. V was pared by 4 bases and J by 5 bases, with 23 bases between. The germline V gene has CDR1 DFQATT and CDR2 SNEGSKA (reference sequence). The CDR3 covers 16 residues. The CDR3 loop reads CSANGGAVSRWETQYF. The CDR3, as DNA: TGCAGTGCTAACGGGGGCGCCGTCTCTAGGTGGGAGACCCAGTACTTC.

The chain employs TRBV12-3 or TRBV12-4 and TRBJ1-1; the D is unclear. V was clipped by 1 base and J by 7 bases, with 7 bases between them. There are 12 residues in the CDR3. The CDR3 sequence: CASSLDPYEAFF. CDR3 bases: TGTGCCAGCAGTTTAGACCCTTATGAAGCTTTCTTT.

This clonotype was seen ten or more times. The rearrangement joins TRBV7-2 to TRBJ2-3, with D possibly TRBD2 on 5 matching bases. This CDR3 is built from 14 residues. Germline CDR1 reads SGHTA; CDR2 reads FQGNSA. Between the trimmed V and J ends, which lost 5 bases and 6 bases, there was a span of 15 bases. The DNA of the CDR3 is TGTGCCAGCAGCCCGGCGCTGAGGAGGGATACGCAGTATTTT. Translating gives CASSPALRRDTQYF.

This clonotype has just a few counts. The genes are TRBV10-3 and TRBJ2-7; 8 bases are shared with TRBD1. In germline, CDR1 is ENHRY, CDR2 SYGVKD. The J segment lost 4 bases and the V segment lost 3 bases, leaving 8 bases of the junction unmatched. CDR3 length equals 15 residues. The CDR3 protein is CAISDGPGGSYEQYV. The CDR3 DNA reads as TGTGCCATCAGTGATGGGCCAGGGGGCTCGTACGAGCAGTACGTC.

In nucleotides, the CDR3 is TGCGCCAGCACCATGCACACCGGGGAGCTGTTTTTT. Amino acid sequence: CASTMHTGELFF. The V gene is TRBV5-1, the J gene TRBJ2-2; D gene ambiguous. Trimming cost V 6 bases and J 3 bases, with 6 bases left between them. Looked up from germline, CDR1 is SGHRS and CDR2 is YFSETQ. CDR3 size: 12 residues.

This clonotype was found a few times. The chain combines TRBV20-1 with TRBJ2-1; D is possibly TRBD2 (5 bases). The CDR3 runs 15 residues. Germline V CDR1 and CDR2: DFQATT, SNEGSKA (reference sequence). The V end was cut by 2 bases, the J end by 3 bases, with 14 bases between. Written as DNA, the CDR3 is TGCAGTGCTAGATTCTGGACTGATGACTACAATGAGCAGTTCTTC. Its translation: CSARFWTDDYNEQFF.

This clonotype has a handful of counts. The chain couples TRBV19 to TRBJ1-1; D not certain. The germline V gene encodes CDR1 LNHDA and CDR2 SQIVND (reference sequence). V lost 5 bases and J lost 3, with 13 bases in between. The CDR3 spans 14 residues. CDR3 coding DNA: TGTGCCAGTAGTCCTGCTTGGGGAGACACTGAAGCTTTCTTT. It is translated as CASSPAWGDTEAFF.

V usage is TRBV10-3 and J usage is TRBJ1-1, with D possibly TRBD1 on 5 matching bases. This CDR3 spans 12 amino acids. Trimming removed 2 bases from V and 8 bases from J, with 9 bases in between. The germline V gene has CDR1 ENHRY and CDR2 SYGVKD. CDR3 bases: TGTGCCATCAGTGAGACGGGGCCCGAAGCTTTCTTT. This gives the protein CAISETGPEAFF.

The CDR3 here is CASTPDRGLAGQPQHF. The DNA of the CDR3 is TGTGCCAGTACTCCAGACAGGGGGCTCGCGGGTCAGCCCCAGCATTTT. This chain connects TRBV19 to TRBJ1-5; 10 bases agree with TRBD1. The germline V gene encodes CDR1 LNHDA and CDR2 SQIVND (reference sequence). CDR3 length: 16 residues. Trimming removed 7 bases from V and 6 bases from J; junction bases left unmatched: 12. The complete variable domain, with remaining parts taken from reference TRBV19 and TRBJ1-5, reads DGGITQSPKYLFRKEGQNVTLSCEQNLNHDAMYWYRQDPGQGLRLIYYSQIVNDFQKGDIAEGYSVSREKKESFPLTVTSAQKNPTAFYLCASTPDRGLAGQPQHFGDGTRLSIL.

This sequence joins TRBV5-1 and TRBJ2-7; TRBD2 matches 13 bases. The CDR3 loop spans 15 amino acids. The germline V gene encodes CDR1 SGHRS and CDR2 YFSETQ. The V and J ends lost 4 bases and 7 bases, in that order; junction bases with no gene match: 8. CDR3 residues: CASSLGTSGAEEQYV. CDR3 coding DNA: TGCGCCAGCAGCCTCGGGACTAGCGGGGCCGAAGAGCAGTACGTC.

The chain recombines TRBV15 with TRBJ1-3; D is unresolved. Trimming shortened V by 5 bases and J by 4 bases, and 18 bases separated the two germline ends. This CDR3 is built from 16 residues. Germline V gene sequence: CDR1 LNHNV, CDR2 YYDKDF (reference sequence). Written as DNA, the CDR3 is TGTGCCACCAGCCCGAAAAGGGCGACTCTAGGAAACACCATATATTTT. This translates into CATSPKRATLGNTIYF.

The rearrangement uses TRBV7-9 and TRBJ2-1, with D hard to call. The CDR3 totals 15 residues. Germline V gene sequence: CDR1 SEHNR, CDR2 FQNEAQ (reference sequence). Trimming removed 4 bases at V and 8 bases at J, with 18 bases between. The CDR3 DNA sequence: TGTGCCAGCAGCTCAACCCAGGTGATAGACGATGAGCAGTTCTTC. It encodes CASSSTQVIDDEQFF.

The V call is TRBV5-3, the J call TRBJ2-5, with D tentatively TRBD1 (7 bases). TRBV5-3 has ORF status, its function being uncertain. Between the trimmed V and J ends, which lost 8 bases and 1 base, there was a span of 18 bases. This CDR3 region has 15 residues. The CDR3 DNA is TGTGCCAGCAGTAATGACAGGGAGGCCCAAGAGACCCAGTACTTC. Its protein is CASSNDREAQETQYF.

The chain recombines TRBV6-5 with TRBJ2-1; 8 nucleotides match TRBD2. The CDR3 runs to 15 residues. The V gene's germline CDR1 is MNHEY and CDR2 SVGAGI. V was pared by 5 bases and J by 4 bases, with 7 bases of the junction left unmatched. This chain's CDR3 is CASSLSGVRYNEQFF. The CDR3 coding sequence is TGTGCCAGCAGTCTTAGCGGGGTGAGGTACAATGAGCAGTTCTTC.

The rearrangement joins TRBV29-1 to TRBJ2-1, with 8 bases that match TRBD1. The germline V gene has CDR1 SQVTM and CDR2 ANQGSEA. The ends lost 4 bases at V and 3 bases at J; junction bases unmatched: 2. The CDR3 extends over 13 amino acids. CDR3 nucleotides: TGCAGCGTTGCCACAGGGGGCTACAATGAGCAGTTCTTC. This encodes CSVATGGYNEQFF.

The chain couples TRBV27 to TRBJ1-1; no firm D call. CDR3 size: 14 residues. CDR1 and CDR2 (germline): MNHEY, SMNVEV (reference sequence). The V end was cut by 3 bases, the J end by 1 base, with 9 bases between. CDR3 amino acids: CASSLAIWNTEAFF. DNA for the CDR3: TGTGCCAGCAGTTTGGCTATCTGGAACACTGAAGCTTTCTTT.

The chain combines TRBV7-9 with TRBJ1-1; D remains unclear. CDR3 length equals 13 residues. The V and J ends lost 6 bases and 1 base respectively, with 9 bases between them. Germline-derived CDR1 and CDR2 are SEHNR and FQNEAQ (reference sequence). The CDR3 loop is CASRRTENTEAFF. The CDR3 DNA reads as TGTGCCAGCAGGCGAACAGAGAACACTGAAGCTTTCTTT.

In nucleotides, the CDR3 is TGTGCCAGCAGGAGGGGGGTGCAAGAGACCCAGTACTTC. It translates to CASRRGVQETQYF. This chain links TRBV6-1 with TRBJ2-5; D possibly uses TRBD1 or TRBD2 (6 bases each). Germline V gives CDR1 MNHNS, CDR2 SASEGT. The CDR3 is 13 amino acids. The germline V and J ends were trimmed by 6 bases and 2 bases, with 10 bases remaining between them.